Below are 16 T cell receptor beta chains sequenced from a single sample in a study of T cell responses to AZD1222 COVID-19 vaccine. The table came from immunoSEQ multiplex PCR; TCRdb's copy has only in-frame clones and leaves some out. This sample has more than 90,000 clones; around 84% occur once, and the top ten carry about 14%. This material consisted of peripheral blood, taken 28 days after the second AZD1222 dose. The receptors were gathered from an adult who received the AZD1222 COVID-19 vaccine.

The rearrangement joins TRBV7-9 to TRBJ1-1; no reliable D call. CDR1 SEHNR and CDR2 FQNEAQ come from the germline V gene (reference sequence). Trimming shortened V by 5 bases and J by 2 bases, and 12 bases separated the two germline ends. CDR3 size: 14 residues. CDR3 sequence reads: CASSPTMANTEAFF. The CDR3 coding sequence is TGTGCCAGCAGCCCTACTATGGCTAACACTGAAGCTTTCTTT. Full variable domain (outside the CDR3, taken from reference TRBV7-9 and TRBJ1-1): DTGVSQNPRHKITKRGQNVTFRCDPISEHNRLYWYRQTLGQGPEFLTYFQNEAQLEKSRLLSDRFSAERPKGSFSTLEIQRTEQGDSAMYLCASSPTMANTEAFFGQGTRLTVV.

This sequence joins TRBV6-1 and TRBJ1-1; tentatively, D is TRBD1 (5 bases). CDR3 size: 13 residues. The ends were cut back, 2 bases at V and 10 bases at J, with 14 bases in the middle. Germline lookup yields CDR1 MNHNS and CDR2 SASEGT. CDR3 residues: CASSEPVYGGAFF. As DNA, the CDR3 is TGTGCCAGCAGTGAACCCGTATATGGGGGAGCTTTCTTT.

The gene calls are TRBV3-1 (or the pseudogene TRBV3-2) and TRBJ1-2; D is unresolved. This CDR3 comprises 13 residues. V shed 3 bases and J shed 2 bases, with 7 bases lying between them. CDR1 LGHDT and CDR2 YNNKEL come from the germline V gene (reference sequence). CDR3 DNA: TGTGCCAGCAGCCAGACCGTAAACTATGGCTACACCTTC. Residues: CASSQTVNYGYTF.

The genes are TRBV6-5 and TRBJ1-1; no clear D. The CDR3 length is 13 residues. V lost 5 bases and J 1 base, leaving 8 bases between the germline ends. Germline V gene lookup returns CDR1 MNHEY and CDR2 SVGAGI. CDR3 DNA sequence: TGTGCCAGCAGTACCCGGAGGAACACTGAAGCTTTCTTT. Translation gives CASSTRRNTEAFF.

The rearrangement uses TRBV19 and TRBJ1-2; 7 positions agree with TRBD1. The junction had 11 bases not matched to a gene; V was cut back by 9 bases and J by 4 bases. CDR1 LNHDA and CDR2 SQIVND come from the germline V gene (reference sequence). The CDR3 covers 14 residues. CDR3 in DNA: TGTGCCAGCGCCTTGCCAGGGGGTCGCTATGGCTACACCTTC. It specifies CASALPGGRYGYTF.

As regards this clone: One end of the junction varies from germline; a read error may be responsible. The chain has TRBV5-1 and TRBJ2-7; 7 positions match TRBD1. Germline-derived CDR1 and CDR2 are SGHRS and YFSETQ. This CDR3 comprises 14 residues. CDR3 loop: CASSKDRPSNEQYF. In DNA form, the CDR3 reads TGCGCCAGCAGCAAGGACAGGCCCTCCAACGAGCAGTACTTC.

The DNA of the CDR3 is TGTGCCAGCAGTTACAGGCTAGCGACCGCGAACACCGGGGAGCTGTTTTTT. Amino acid sequence: CASSYRLATANTGELFF. This chain joins TRBV6-2 or TRBV6-3 and TRBJ2-2, with a weak D call TRBD2 (6 bases). The CDR3 runs to 17 residues. V was shortened by 2 bases and J by 0 bases, with 13 bases between the two germline ends. The germline V gene encodes CDR1 MNHEY and CDR2 SVGEGT.

This clone was seen just once. The chain is built from TRBV2 and TRBJ2-7; 10 nucleotides line up with TRBD1. Looked up from germline, CDR1 is SNHLY and CDR2 is FYNNEI. V lost 4 bases, J lost 9 bases, and 9 bases stayed unmatched. The CDR3 is 14 amino acids. CDR3: CASSGGTGDLGQYF. CDR3 sequence (DNA): TGTGCCAGCAGTGGGGGGACAGGGGATCTTGGGCAGTACTTC.

The genes are TRBV21-1 and TRBJ2-4; the table's D call of TRBD1 was not tested on the DNA. TRBV21-1 is a known pseudogene. The CDR3 spans 13 residues. The CDR3 nucleotides read TGTGCCAGCGCTCCGGGACAGGGGGACATTCAGTACTTC. Translating gives CASAPGQGDIQYF.

V usage is TRBV7-2 and J usage is TRBJ2-7; a possible D gene is TRBD1 (6 bases). The V end lost 1 base, the J end lost 5 bases, and 15 bases lay between the germline ends. The CDR3 sequence is 15 residues long. From germline, CDR1 is SGHTA and CDR2 FQGNSA. The chain's CDR3 is CASSLEQLWGHEQYF. The CDR3, as DNA: TGTGCCAGCAGCTTAGAGCAACTATGGGGGCACGAGCAGTACTTC.

This clone was picked up one time. The chain joins TRBV7-3 to TRBJ1-2, with 9 bases matching TRBD1. This CDR3 is 15 amino acids long. CDR1 SGHTA and CDR2 FQGTGA come from the germline V gene. V trimming: 5 bases; J trimming: 4 bases; junction bases outside the gene matches: 8. The CDR3: CASSPGTGRVYGYTF. For the CDR3, the DNA is TGTGCCAGCAGCCCCGGGACAGGGAGGGTCTATGGCTACACCTTC.

This clone was seen a few times. The rearrangement uses TRBV5-4 and TRBJ2-2, with D possibly called TRBD1 or TRBD2 (6 bases each). Trimming removed 5 bases from V and 4 bases from J, with 9 bases in between. This CDR3 spans 13 amino acids. Germline-derived CDR1 and CDR2 are SGHNT and YYREEE (reference sequence). CDR3 loop: CASRGGRTGELFF. DNA of the CDR3: TGTGCCAGCAGGGGGGGCCGCACCGGGGAGCTGTTTTTT.

J is TRBJ1-4 and V is TRBV5-1, with D hard to call. Germline CDR1 SGHRS, CDR2 YFSETQ. This CDR3 comprises 14 residues. The V and J ends lost 4 bases and 8 bases respectively, with 15 bases between them. The CDR3 protein is CASSPTVTNEKLFF. The CDR3 DNA follows: TGCGCCAGCAGCCCTACAGTAACGAACGAAAAACTGTTTTTT.

This clone appeared once. The chain is built from TRBV2 and TRBJ1-1; 7 bases agree with TRBD1. Trimming at V came to 7 bases and at J to 0 bases, leaving 8 bases not matched to a gene. CDR3 length: 15 amino acids. Germline CDR1 reads SNHLY; CDR2 reads FYNNEI. CDR3 in DNA: TGTGCCAGCACCACACGACAGGGTTTGAACACTGAAGCTTTCTTT. Protein product: CASTTRQGLNTEAFF.

The chain recombines TRBV5-6 with TRBJ2-3; D assignment may be TRBD1 or TRBD2 (5 bases each). CDR3 size: 14 residues. Between the trimmed V and J ends, which lost 8 bases and 2 bases, there was a span of 15 bases. Germline assignment: CDR1 SGHDT and CDR2 YYEEEE. The CDR3 coding sequence is TGTGCCAGTCATTATTACGGGACCACAGATACGCAGTATTTT. Amino acids: CASHYYGTTDTQYF.

The J gene is TRBJ2-3, the V gene TRBV4-3, with TRBD2 matching over 10 bases. Germline trimming cut 1 base from V and 3 bases from J; bases unmatched to any gene: 10. Germline V gives CDR1 LGHNA, CDR2 YSLEER. This CDR3 is 18 amino acids long. The CDR3: CASSQGPSSGRRTDTQYF. DNA for the CDR3: TGCGCCAGCAGCCAAGGCCCCTCTAGCGGGAGAAGGACAGATACGCAGTATTTT.